These 27 T cell receptor beta chains came from one sample sequenced in a study of blood T cell repertoires in COVID-19. Some clones are missing from TCRdb's copy, which holds only in-frame ones; the method was immunoSEQ multiplex PCR. The data show some 140,000 clones, more than 75% seen once. What was sequenced was peripheral blood. Receptors were obtained from an elderly man with acute or convalescent COVID-19.

This sequence joins TRBV9 and TRBJ1-5; D may be TRBD1 (5 bases). The V and J ends lost 4 bases and 1 base respectively, with 15 bases between them. The CDR3 totals 16 residues. The germline V gene encodes CDR1 SGDLS and CDR2 YYNGEE. The DNA of the CDR3 is TGTGCCAGCAGCCCGGGTGTAGGGGCCAGCAATCAGCCCCAGCATTTT. It encodes CASSPGVGASNQPQHF.

This clone came up once. The chain couples TRBV9 to TRBJ2-7; D is possibly TRBD1 (5 bases). CDR3 size: 15 residues. The germline CDR1 and CDR2 sequences are SGDLS and YYNGEE. Trimming took off 4 bases at V and 3 bases at J, with 17 bases between the two ends. The CDR3 bases are TGTGCCAGCAGCCCCCGGACAAACCTGGGCTACGAGCAGTACTTC. This gives the protein CASSPRTNLGYEQYF.

In its sample, this clone was seen once. The chain is built from TRBV29-1 and TRBJ2-7; D might be TRBD1 (7 bases). CDR3 length: 14 amino acids. With 7 bases removed from V and 3 bases from J, the gap between germline ends came to 19 bases. The germline V gene has CDR1 SQVTM and CDR2 ANQGSEA. In nucleotides, the CDR3 is TGCAGCGCCGGGGGAGCACAGGGGAACTACGAGCAGTACTTC. Residues: CSAGGAQGNYEQYF.

The V call is TRBV15, the J call TRBJ1-5; weak D call: TRBD1 (5 bases). Germline CDR1 reads LNHNV; CDR2 reads YYDKDF (reference sequence). Trimming removed 3 bases from V and 11 bases from J, with 11 bases in between. The CDR3 loop spans 12 amino acids. CDR3 sequence: CATSRAGTTQHF. The CDR3, as DNA: TGTGCCACCAGCAGGGCCGGGACTACCCAGCATTTT.

This clone has just a few counts. The chain couples TRBV7-8 to TRBJ1-6; D is unresolved. Looked up from germline, CDR1 is SGHVS and CDR2 is FQNEAQ. Between the trimmed V and J ends, which lost 2 bases and 8 bases, there was a span of 7 bases. This CDR3 spans 13 amino acids. The CDR3 sequence is CASSLFRDSPLHF. CDR3 in DNA: TGTGCCAGCAGCTTATTTCGTGATTCACCCCTCCACTTT.

This clone appeared a few times. The gene calls are TRBV9 and TRBJ1-1; weak D call: TRBD1 (6 bases). Trimming pared 3 bases from V and 0 bases from J, leaving 9 bases between. The CDR3 runs 14 residues. CDR1 SGDLS and CDR2 YYNGEE come from the germline V gene. The CDR3 DNA sequence: TGTGCCAGCAGCGCCCGGACAGTGAACACTGAAGCTTTCTTT. Translated: CASSARTVNTEAFF.

The chain recombines TRBV18 with TRBJ1-2, with TRBD1 matching 9 bases. CDR1 is KGHSH, CDR2 LQKENI, per germline. This CDR3 has 14 amino acids. The ends lost 6 bases at V and 8 bases at J; junction bases unmatched: 10. The CDR3 spells CASSEGTGQRGYTF. The CDR3 DNA sequence: TGTGCCAGCTCGGAAGGGACAGGGCAACGGGGCTACACCTTC.

This clone has more than one count but fewer than ten. V gene TRBV30 combines with J gene TRBJ2-7; the match to TRBD1 covers 7 bases. This CDR3 is built from 12 residues. CDR1 GTSNPN and CDR2 SVGIG come from the germline V gene (reference sequence). V gave up 4 bases and J gave up 3 bases; unmatched junction bases: 3. For the CDR3, the DNA is TGTGCCTGGAATAGGGGGCTCTACGAGCAGTACTTC. The encoded protein is CAWNRGLYEQYF.

The rearrangement uses TRBV11-2 and TRBJ2-3; 7 bases line up with TRBD1. The CDR3 totals 13 residues. CDR1 SGHAT and CDR2 FQNNGV come from the germline V gene. The V segment lost 4 bases and the J segment 4 bases; nucleotides outside the gene matches: 2. The CDR3 protein is CASSYDRADTQYF. CDR3 nucleotide sequence: TGTGCCAGCAGCTACGACAGGGCAGATACGCAGTATTTT.

The rearrangement uses TRBV30 and TRBJ1-1; 7 positions match TRBD1. This CDR3 is built from 14 residues. Germline CDR1 reads GTSNPN; CDR2 reads SVGIG (reference sequence). After removal of 3 bases from V and 1 base from J, the junction contained 5 bases not matched to a gene. As DNA, the CDR3 is TGTGCCTGGAGAACCGGGACAGCGAACACTGAAGCTTTCTTT. Its protein product is CAWRTGTANTEAFF. The entire variable domain, with the rest obtained from reference TRBV30 and TRBJ1-1, is as follows: SQTIHQWPATLVQPVGSPLSLECTVEGTSNPNLYWYRQAAGRGLQLLFYSVGIGQISSEVPQNLSASRPQDRQFILSSKKLLLSDSGFYLCAWRTGTANTEAFFGQGTRLTVV.

This chain connects TRBV14 to TRBJ1-6, with 9 positions matching TRBD1. V trimming: 5 bases; J trimming: 11 bases; junction bases outside the gene matches: 7. The CDR3 is 14 amino acids. Per the germline V gene, CDR1 is SGHDN and CDR2 is FVKESK. The CDR3 bases are TGTGCCAGCAGCGAGGGACAGGGTCCCACACCCCTCCACTTT. Encoded protein: CASSEGQGPTPLHF.

The gene calls are TRBV7-9 and TRBJ2-3; tentative D call: TRBD2 (6 bases). CDR3 length equals 15 residues. Germline assignment: CDR1 SEHNR and CDR2 FQNEAQ (reference sequence). V was shortened by 3 bases and J by 1 base, with 11 bases between the two germline ends. The CDR3 loop is CASSFGASGTDTQYF. The DNA of the CDR3 is TGTGCCAGCAGCTTTGGGGCTAGCGGCACAGATACGCAGTATTTT.

This clone was seen only once. This chain joins TRBV10-3 and TRBJ1-2, with D possibly matching TRBD1 (6 bases). CDR3 length equals 13 residues. The germline V and J ends were trimmed by 4 bases and 5 bases, with 11 bases remaining between them. CDR1 and CDR2 from the germline V gene are ENHRY and SYGVKD. Here the CDR3 reads CAISAGQDYGYTF. CDR3 nucleotides: TGTGCCATCAGTGCGGGACAAGATTATGGCTACACCTTC.

The chain couples TRBV5-4 to TRBJ2-5, with 11 bases matching TRBD1. The V gene end was trimmed by 4 bases and the J gene end by 6 bases; junction bases not matched to a gene: 8. CDR1 and CDR2 from the germline V gene are SGHNT and YYREEE (reference sequence). The CDR3 consists of 15 residues. Written as DNA, the CDR3 is TGTGCCAGCAGCCTGGGGGGACAGGGGGAGAAGACCCAGTACTTC. As protein: CASSLGGQGEKTQYF.

This clone is a singleton in its sample. The V gene is TRBV2, the J gene TRBJ2-5, with 13 positions matching TRBD2. With V trimmed by 6 bases and J by 2 bases, 6 bases remained unmatched. In germline, CDR1 is SNHLY, CDR2 FYNNEI. The CDR3 is 16 residues long. The DNA for the CDR3 is TGTGCCAGCAGACAGAGGACTAGCGGGGGACAAGAGACCCAGTACTTC. It is translated as CASRQRTSGGQETQYF.

The chain employs TRBV27 and TRBJ1-3; a weak D match, TRBD1 (6 bases). The CDR3 is 16 residues long. Trimming cost V 6 bases and J 0 bases, with 15 bases left between them. Germline CDR1 and CDR2: MNHEY and SMNVEV (reference sequence). The chain's CDR3 is CASRADSPVSGNTIYF. The CDR3 DNA reads as TGTGCCAGCAGAGCGGACAGCCCTGTCTCTGGAAACACCATATATTTT.

This chain links TRBV5-1 with TRBJ2-7; 9 bases line up with TRBD1. Germline-derived CDR1 and CDR2 are SGHRS and YFSETQ. The CDR3 is 15 residues long. Trimming took 4 bases from V and 6 from J; bases not matched to a gene: 11. The chain's CDR3 is CASSPREDRGGEQYF. The CDR3 nucleotides are TGCGCCAGCAGCCCCCGTGAGGACAGGGGCGGCGAGCAGTACTTC. Full variable domain (remainder filled in from reference TRBV5-1 and TRBJ2-7): KAGVTQTPRYLIKTRGQQVTLSCSPISGHRSVSWYQQTPGQGLQFLFEYFSETQRNKGNFPGRFSGRQFSNSRSEMNVSTLELGDSALYLCASSPREDRGGEQYFGPGTRLTVT.

This clone was seen a few times. This chain joins TRBV4-1 and TRBJ2-3; 13 nucleotides align to TRBD2. V lost 2 bases, J lost 5 bases, and 7 bases stayed unmatched. The CDR3 contains 17 residues. Germline CDR1 reads MGHRA; CDR2 reads YSYEKL. CDR3 DNA: TGCGCCAGCAGCCAATCTACTAGCGGGGGGGACTTAGATACGCAGTATTTT. This sequence encodes CASSQSTSGGDLDTQYF.

Of note for this clone: Other nucleotide sequences in the sample specify the same CDR3. The V gene is TRBV18, the J gene TRBJ1-1; D is uncertain. This CDR3 is built from 13 residues. From germline, CDR1 is KGHSH and CDR2 LQKENI. Trimming removed 2 bases at V and 1 base at J, with 5 bases between. The CDR3 bases are TGTGCCAGCTCACCAGGGAGGAACACTGAAGCTTTCTTT. This sequence encodes CASSPGRNTEAFF.

CDR3 sequence reads: CASSFRAGVPSEQYF. In nucleotides, the CDR3 is TGTGCCAGCAGCTTTCGGGCAGGGGTCCCGTCCGAGCAGTACTTC. The rearrangement links TRBV7-9 to TRBJ2-7; weak D call: TRBD1 (6 bases). There are 15 residues in the CDR3. Germline V gene sequence: CDR1 SEHNR, CDR2 FQNEAQ (reference sequence). V was trimmed by 3 bases and J by 6 bases, leaving 18 bases between them.

The chain has TRBV9 and TRBJ2-6, with D hard to call. V was shortened by 2 bases and J by 3 bases, with 6 bases between the two germline ends. Germline assignment: CDR1 SGDLS and CDR2 YYNGEE. The CDR3 runs to 14 residues. DNA of the CDR3: TGTGCCAGCAGCGTTACATTTGGGGCCAACGTCCTGACTTTC. Residues: CASSVTFGANVLTF.

The chain recombines TRBV18 with TRBJ2-3; 14 nucleotides line up with TRBD2. From germline, CDR1 is KGHSH and CDR2 LQKENI. This CDR3 has 17 residues. With V trimmed by 3 bases and J by 3 bases, 5 bases remained unmatched. The CDR3 coding sequence is TGTGCCAGCTCACCCAAGGGACTAGCGGGGGCGACAGATACGCAGTATTTT. It yields the protein CASSPKGLAGATDTQYF.

The chain has TRBV25-1 and TRBJ2-2; 10 nucleotides line up with TRBD2. The length of the CDR3 is 15 residues. Trimming removed 1 base from V and 6 bases from J; junction bases left unmatched: 2. Germline loops: CDR1 MGHDK, CDR2 SYGVNS. CDR3 sequence (DNA): TGTGCCAGCAGTGAATCGCTAGCGGGGGCCGGGGAGCTGTTTTTT. Its protein is CASSESLAGAGELFF.

The V call is TRBV12-5, the J call TRBJ1-1; the D is unclear. V gave up 0 bases and J gave up 3 bases, with 14 bases separating them. CDR3 length: 16 residues. Germline loops: CDR1 LGHNT, CDR2 FRNRAP. CDR3 amino acids: CASGLVLGRLDTEAFF. DNA for the CDR3: TGTGCTAGTGGTTTGGTACTCGGCAGGCTGGACACTGAAGCTTTCTTT.

This chain joins TRBV2 and TRBJ1-3; TRBD1 aligns across 9 bases. The ends lost 9 bases at V and 1 base at J; junction bases unmatched: 7. This CDR3 region has 15 residues. Germline CDR1 reads SNHLY; CDR2 reads FYNNEI. CDR3 DNA sequence: TGTGCCAGTAAAGGACAGGGGATTTCTGGAAACACCATATATTTT. As protein: CASKGQGISGNTIYF.

The chain links TRBV7-2 to TRBJ1-1; 8 bases are shared with TRBD1. This CDR3 spans 16 amino acids. Losses at the gene ends were 1 base for V and 2 bases for J; bases not matched to a gene: 6. Germline CDR1 SGHTA, CDR2 FQGNSA. The CDR3 spells CASSLEAGGLNTEAFF. The DNA for the CDR3 is TGTGCCAGCAGCTTAGAGGCAGGGGGCCTTAACACTGAAGCTTTCTTT.

This chain links TRBV19 with TRBJ2-3; tentatively, D is TRBD2 (5 bases). This CDR3 is built from 16 residues. CDR1 is LNHDA, CDR2 SQIVND, per germline (reference sequence). Trimming stripped 4 bases from V and 2 bases from J, with 16 bases between. CDR3 nucleotide sequence: TGTGCCAGTAGTACCCCCGGCCGGGGTGACACAGATACGCAGTATTTT. This sequence encodes CASSTPGRGDTDTQYF. Filled out from reference TRBV19 and TRBJ2-3, the complete variable domain reads DGGITQSPKYLFRKEGQNVTLSCEQNLNHDAMYWYRQDPGQGLRLIYYSQIVNDFQKGDIAEGYSVSREKKESFPLTVTSAQKNPTAFYLCASSTPGRGDTDTQYFGPGTRLTVL.